The rows below give T cell receptor beta chains drawn from one sample of a study of blood T cell repertoires in COVID-19. Generated by immunoSEQ multiplex PCR, the TCRdb table keeps only in-frame clones and is missing some. The data show about 85,000 clones, roughly 86% seen once. The sequenced sample was peripheral blood. These TCRs come from a woman at least 80 years old with acute or convalescent COVID-19. Both conserved end residues are part of each CDR3. D genes are given only for firm matches. Clone sizes are given selectively: once, few, many, or a class where the clone is expanded.

D gene	clone size	V gene	J gene	CDR3 DNA	CDR3 protein
-	-	TRBV5-1	TRBJ2-7	TGCGCCAGCGGGGCGCAGGGGCCCTACGAGCAGTACTTC	CASGAQGPYEQYF
TRBD1	-	TRBV4-1	TRBJ2-1	TGCGCCAGCAGCCTTGGACAGGCGATGGGTGAGCAGTTCTTC	CASSLGQAMGEQFF
TRBD2	-	TRBV18	TRBJ2-1	TGTGCCAGCTCACTCGATAGAGCGGGGACCTACAATGAGCAGTTCTTC	CASSLDRAGTYNEQFF
TRBD2	few	TRBV7-2	TRBJ2-3	TGTGCCAGCAACTCCTTGGGCGGGAGGGTGGATACGCAGTATTTT	CASNSLGGRVDTQYF
-	few	TRBV7-2	TRBJ1-2	TGTGCCAGCAGCCATCCCGACGGGGGATTAACATTC	CASSHPDGGLTF
-	-	TRBV28	TRBJ1-6	TGTGCCAGCAGTTTAAGTCTACGGTCACCCCTCCACTTT	CASSLSLRSPLHF
TRBD2	-	TRBV15	TRBJ2-5	TGTGCCACCTCACCGGGGAGGGGAAACCAAGAGACCCAGTACTTC	CATSPGRGNQETQYF
TRBD1	-	TRBV6-5	TRBJ2-3	TGTGCCAGCAGTTACTCTGGGACAGGCTTATTGGATACGCAGTATTTT	CASSYSGTGLLDTQYF
TRBD2	few	TRBV12-5	TRBJ2-3	TGTGCTAGTGATTTGGGGGGGGGACGAGATACGCAGTATTTT	CASDLGGGRDTQYF
-	many	TRBV5-1	TRBJ1-1	TGCGCCAGCAGCGCGCACCCGTACACTGAAGCTTTCTTT	CASSAHPYTEAFF
-	-	TRBV6-5	TRBJ2-1	TGTGCCAGCAGTTACTCGAGGTGGCTAGTTGCTAATGAGCAGTTCTTC	CASSYSRWLVANEQFF